This TCR beta chain was sequenced in a study of blood T cells in healthy people across ages. A J-beta primer mix and a sample-barcoded 5' primer were used in a second PCR of about 6 to 12 cycles. In TCRdb, the 5' RACE reads were re-called with MiXCR into one record per CDR3 protein. The profile shows 550,000 to 800,000 distinct CDR3 sequences, approximately 29% of them singletons. Overall study findings and caveats: Percentage of naive T cells showed a strong correlation with TCR beta diversity.

In regard to this clonotype: The antigen remains unidentified. A much larger clone lies a single base off, so this may be a read error.

CDR3 length equals 16 residues. Germline V gene lookup returns CDR1 SGHRS and CDR2 YFSETQ. The V and J ends lost 0 bases and 7 bases, in that order; junction bases with no gene match: 12. The sequence came from a woman aged 80 or over in good health. The chain links TRBV5-1 to TRBJ2-7; the match to TRBD2 covers 8 bases. Sequenced material: blood. The CDR3 here is CASSLGPAGVYNEQYF. CDR3 DNA: TGCGCCAGCAGCTTGGGGCCAGCGGGGGTCTACAATGAGCAGTACTTC. The variable domain in full, completed from reference TRBV5-1 and TRBJ2-7, reads KAGVTQTPRYLIKTRGQQVTLSCSPISGHRSVSWYQQTPGQGLQFLFEYFSETQRNKGNFPGRFSGRQFSNSRSEMNVSTLELGDSALYLCASSLGPAGVYNEQYFGPGTRLTVT.